This note documents a single T cell receptor (beta chain) sequence. Its antigen is not known. Since a much larger clone is just one base distant, this may be a read error. These data are taken from a study of neurological immune-mediated disorders. Findings of the study overall: Among 34 multiple sclerosis patients, phylogenetic grouping put the repertoires of 18 into a single related-CDR3 cluster, a possible signature.

Each CDR3 protein is one row after TCRdb ran MiXCR on the 5' RACE reads. This repertoire shows more than 35,000 distinct CDR3 sequences, 2.5% to 3.5% found once; its top ten account for more than 12%. Germline CDR1 reads WNHNN; CDR2 reads SYGVQD (reference sequence). The CDR3 consists of 14 residues. After removal of 3 bases from V and 10 bases from J, the junction contained 8 bases not matched to a gene. V usage is TRBV10-1 and J usage is TRBJ2-4; TRBD2 agrees at 8 bases. The material sequenced was PBMCs. The sequence derives from a woman between 45 and 65 years old with multiple sclerosis. This CDR3 reads CASSDLGLGKIQYF. CDR3 bases: TGCGCCAGCAGTGACTTGGGACTAGGCAAAATTCAGTACTTC.